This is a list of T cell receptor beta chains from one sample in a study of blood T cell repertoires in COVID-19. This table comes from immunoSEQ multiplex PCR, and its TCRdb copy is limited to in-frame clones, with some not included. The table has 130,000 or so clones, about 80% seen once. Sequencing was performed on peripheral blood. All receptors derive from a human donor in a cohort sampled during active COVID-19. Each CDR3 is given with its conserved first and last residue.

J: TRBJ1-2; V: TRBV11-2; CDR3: CASSLERSNYGYTF
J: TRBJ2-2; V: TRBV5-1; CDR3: CASSLEQMELFF
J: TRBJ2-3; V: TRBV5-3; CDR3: CARSHLNGERITDTQYF
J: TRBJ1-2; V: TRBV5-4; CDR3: CASSLGGSYGYTF
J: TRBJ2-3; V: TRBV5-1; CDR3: CASSLFGRGGTDTQYF
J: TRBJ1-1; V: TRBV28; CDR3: CASSLPRGEAFF
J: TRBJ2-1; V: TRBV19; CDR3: CASSIRGNEQFF
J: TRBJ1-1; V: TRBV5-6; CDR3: CASSRRGSGTEAFF
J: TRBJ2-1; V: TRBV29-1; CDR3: CSVKRTRTNEQFF
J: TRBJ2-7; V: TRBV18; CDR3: CASSPLGGKGTYEQYF
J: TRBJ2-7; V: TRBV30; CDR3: CAWREIGTLHYEQYF
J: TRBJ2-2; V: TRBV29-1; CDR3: CSVGRRGSGELFF
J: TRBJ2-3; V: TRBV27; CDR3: CASGDGGASDTQYF
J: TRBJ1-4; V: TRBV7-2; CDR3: CASSPTPGLTNEKLFF
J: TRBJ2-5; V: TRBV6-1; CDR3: CASSEDISGILGGGYF
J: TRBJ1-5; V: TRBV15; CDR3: CATSRDIRGHQPQHF
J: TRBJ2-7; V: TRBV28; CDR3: CASRTSGGPPYEQYF
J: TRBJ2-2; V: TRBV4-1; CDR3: CASSPTWTGDTGELFF
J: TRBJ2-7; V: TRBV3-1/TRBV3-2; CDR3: CASSHPTSEQYF
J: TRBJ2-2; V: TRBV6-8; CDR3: CASHMGGRGTGELFF
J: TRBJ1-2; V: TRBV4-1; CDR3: CASSQETGDGYTF
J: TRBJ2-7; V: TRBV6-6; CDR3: CASSWDRLTNEQYF
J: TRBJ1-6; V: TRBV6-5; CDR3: CASSYSKSRRNSPLHF
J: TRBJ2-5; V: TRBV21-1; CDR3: CASSKKFSRGTELNQETQYF
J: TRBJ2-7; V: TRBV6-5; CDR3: CASTTFPGQTYEQYF
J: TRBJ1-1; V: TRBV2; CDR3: CASSENRVVASLKGATEAFF
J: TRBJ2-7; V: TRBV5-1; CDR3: CASSSPGVTYEQYF
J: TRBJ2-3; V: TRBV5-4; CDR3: CASSQLAGAFTDTQYF
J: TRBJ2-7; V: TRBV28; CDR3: CASSWAGYEQYF
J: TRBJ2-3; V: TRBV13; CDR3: CASSHTGTDTQYF
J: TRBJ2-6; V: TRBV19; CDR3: CASSETGTVSGANVLTF
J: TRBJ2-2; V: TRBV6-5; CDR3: CASSYGQAGTGELFF
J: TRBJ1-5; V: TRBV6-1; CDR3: CASSEIEVDRGVLQPQHF
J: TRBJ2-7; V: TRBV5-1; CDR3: CASSFDRVSYEQYF
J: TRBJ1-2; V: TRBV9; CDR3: CASSNHRAEVYGYTF
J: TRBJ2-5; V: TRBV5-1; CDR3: CASSLGLVGAEETQYF
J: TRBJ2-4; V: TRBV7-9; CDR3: CASSRGDRRGIQYF
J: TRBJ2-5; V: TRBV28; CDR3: CASSLIQAQETQYF
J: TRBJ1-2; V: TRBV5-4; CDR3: CASSSMGGANGYTF
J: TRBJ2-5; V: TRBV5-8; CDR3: CASSFPKTQYF
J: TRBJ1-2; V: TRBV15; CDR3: CATSREFGGSGYTF
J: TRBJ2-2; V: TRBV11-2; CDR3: CASSLIRGTGELFF
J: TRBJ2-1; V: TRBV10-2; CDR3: CASRTGTSSHEQFF
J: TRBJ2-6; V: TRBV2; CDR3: CASSEAQGAGANVLTF
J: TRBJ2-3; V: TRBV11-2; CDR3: CASSLELAGGRLTQYF
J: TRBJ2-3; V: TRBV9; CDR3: CASSPGQYTDTQYF
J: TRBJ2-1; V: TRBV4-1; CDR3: CASSPLGLNEQFF
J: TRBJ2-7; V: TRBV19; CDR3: CASSIGPSGSYEQYF
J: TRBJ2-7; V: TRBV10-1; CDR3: CASSITRGDEQYF
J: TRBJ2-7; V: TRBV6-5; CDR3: CASFRDRGKEQYF
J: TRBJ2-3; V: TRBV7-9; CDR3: CASSLRGQNTDTQYF
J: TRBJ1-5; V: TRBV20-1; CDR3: CSASSSGDQPQHF
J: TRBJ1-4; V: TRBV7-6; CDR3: CASSLRTGATTNEKLFF